This is a list of T cell receptor beta chains from one sample in a study of chemoradiotherapy in HPV16-positive cancers. Generated by immunoSEQ multiplex PCR, the TCRdb table keeps only in-frame clones and is missing some. The sample records more than 10,000 clones, approximately 80% being singletons. Sampling was done from a patient who underwent chemoradiotherapy. Source of these receptors: a human donor with HPV-associated anogenital cancer. CDR3s include the opening cysteine and the closing phenylalanine or tryptophan. The D gene is left open where the match is weak. Expanded clones are given a class, and other clones once, few, many or no size at all.

>NA|TRBV6-5|TRBJ2-7|NA
TGTGCCAGCAGTTCCGACCGCGCCTACGAGCAGTACTTC
CASSSDRAYEQYF
>NA|TRBV5-6|TRBJ2-1|NA
TGTGCCAGCAGTATTGTCCGGGACGCACAGTTCTTC
CASSIVRDAQFF
>NA|TRBV4-2|TRBJ2-7|NA
TGTGCCAGCAGCTTTGCGGGACGGTCCTACGAGCAGTACTTC
CASSFAGRSYEQYF
>NA|TRBV6-1|TRBJ1-1|NA
TGTGCCAGCAGTGGGCCACGGGGCCGCGAAACACCGCACACTGAAGCTTTCTTT
CASSGPRGRETPHTEAFF
>TRBD2|TRBV12-5|TRBJ2-3|NA
TGTGCTAGTGGTGGGGGGAGGGGCACAGATACGCAGTATTTT
CASGGGRGTDTQYF
>NA|TRBV5-1|TRBJ2-3|NA
TGCGCCAGCAGTACTCTAGGTCCAGATACGCAGTATTTT
CASSTLGPDTQYF
>NA|TRBV5-6|TRBJ2-7|NA
TGTGCCAGCAGGGCCCGCGGGGCCAGCTCCTACGAGCAGTACTTC
CASRARGASSYEQYF
>NA|TRBV30|TRBJ1-4|NA
TGTGCCTGGAGGAGAACCCCAGATAATGAAAAACTGTTTTTT
CAWRRTPDNEKLFF
>NA|TRBV7-9|TRBJ1-1|NA
TGTGCCAGCAGCTTAGAGGGAAGAACTGAAGCTTTCTTT
CASSLEGRTEAFF
>TRBD2|TRBV7-3|TRBJ2-2|NA
TGTGCCAGCAGCGTGCTAGCGGGGGGGTCGAACACCGGGGAGCTGTTTTTT
CASSVLAGGSNTGELFF
>NA|TRBV4-3|TRBJ2-5|once
TGCGCCAGCAGCCAAGATCTGTCGGGGGAGACCCAGTACTTC
CASSQDLSGETQYF
>TRBD2|TRBV6-1|TRBJ2-1|once
TGTGCCAGTCTAGCGGGGAAGTACAATGAGCAGTTCTTC
CASLAGKYNEQFF
>NA|TRBV2|TRBJ1-6|NA
TGTGCCAGCAGTGAATGGTCACCCCTCCACTTT
CASSEWSPLHF
>NA|TRBV7-2|TRBJ1-4|once
TGTGCCAGCAGCTTAGGGGGTTCCGAGCGAAAACTGTTTTTT
CASSLGGSERKLFF
>NA|TRBV9|TRBJ2-3|NA
TGTGCCAGCAGCGTAGGGGGTACTAGCTCTCTTTCAGATACGCAGTATTTT
CASSVGGTSSLSDTQYF
>NA|TRBV9|TRBJ1-2|NA
TGTGCCAGCAGCGGAGGCGCTGGGGCTAACTATGGCTACACCTTC
CASSGGAGANYGYTF
>TRBD2|TRBV11-3|TRBJ2-5|NA
TGTGCCAGCAGCTACGTTAGCGGGGGGCGGGTAGAGACCCAGTACTTC
CASSYVSGGRVETQYF
>NA|TRBV14|TRBJ2-5|once
TGTGCCAGCAGCCAAGCGTACAGAGGAGTCCAAGAGACCCAGTACTTC
CASSQAYRGVQETQYF
>NA|TRBV4-3|TRBJ1-6|NA
TGCGCCAGCAGCCAAGACGCGATCGGGGGGCAGGATTCACCCCTCCACTTT
CASSQDAIGGQDSPLHF
>TRBD2|TRBV7-9|TRBJ2-1|NA
TGTGCCAGCAGCTTAGTTAGCGGGGAGCAGTTCTTC
CASSLVSGEQFF
>NA|TRBV5-1|TRBJ1-2|NA
TGCGCCAGCAGATCACCATCTCCCCGGACAGATGGCTACACCTTC
CASRSPSPRTDGYTF
>TRBD1|TRBV7-3|TRBJ1-2|NA
TGTGCCAGCAGCTTACAGGGGGGGTATGGCTACACCTTC
CASSLQGGYGYTF
>NA|TRBV11-1|TRBJ1-1|NA
TGTGCCAGCAGCCGGCTAACCAGTGAAGCTTTCTTT
CASSRLTSEAFF
>NA|TRBV5-1|TRBJ2-2|NA
TGCGCCAGCAGCTTAAGGGTAGTGGGCACCGGGGAGCTGTTTTTT
CASSLRVVGTGELFF
>NA|TRBV7-2|TRBJ2-3|NA
TGTGCCAGCAGCTTAGACCGGGGGAAGGTGAATACGCAGTATTTT
CASSLDRGKVNTQYF
>TRBD1|TRBV7-9|TRBJ2-7|once
TGTGCCAGCAGCTTAGTGTTCGGACAGGGAGTAGATGAGCAGTACTTC
CASSLVFGQGVDEQYF
>NA|TRBV6-5|TRBJ1-2|NA
TGTGCCAGCAGTAGGGGGACGACCTATGGCTACACCTTC
CASSRGTTYGYTF
>NA|TRBV7-7|TRBJ1-4|NA
TGTGCTAGCAGCTTAGGCGCAGGGGTGTCTGAAAAACTGTTTTTT
CASSLGAGVSEKLFF
>NA|TRBV28|TRBJ2-7|NA
TGTGCCAGCAGTTCCCTGGCAATATACGAGCAGTACTTC
CASSSLAIYEQYF
>TRBD1|TRBV18|TRBJ1-3|NA
TGTGCCAGCTCACCATTAACAGGGGTCGGAAACACCATATATTTT
CASSPLTGVGNTIYF
>NA|TRBV19|TRBJ2-3|NA
TGTGCCAGTAGTATGTGGGAAACAGATACGCAGTATTTT
CASSMWETDTQYF
>NA|TRBV15|TRBJ2-1|NA
TGTGCCACCAGCAGAGAATGGCTAGCCCCCGACAATGAGCAGTTCTTC
CATSREWLAPDNEQFF
>NA|TRBV11-3|TRBJ1-1|NA
TGTGCCAGCAGCTATGAGGGCCAGGGTAACACTGAAGCTTTCTTT
CASSYEGQGNTEAFF
>NA|TRBV6-5|TRBJ1-2|NA
TGTGCCAGCAGTCAGGGTGATGGCTACACCTTC
CASSQGDGYTF
>NA|TRBV4-3|TRBJ1-1|few
TGCGCCAGCAGCCAAGATCTGATCCGCCGAGGGGCTGAAGCTTTCTTT
CASSQDLIRRGAEAFF
>NA|TRBV5-1|TRBJ1-1|few
TGCGCCAGCAGGTCGACAGCTCGGGCTTTCTTT
CASRSTARAFF
>NA|TRBV2|TRBJ2-2|NA
TGTGCCAGCAGTGCAAGGGGGGGGACGGGTTCCGGGGAGCTGTTTTTT
CASSARGGTGSGELFF
>TRBD2|TRBV11-2|TRBJ2-1|NA
TGTGCCAGCAGCGTCCGACTAGCGGGGGTCTACAATGAGCAGTTCTTC
CASSVRLAGVYNEQFF
>NA|TRBV30|TRBJ2-2|NA
TGTGGATACGGTACGGGACACTTGAACACCGGGGAGCTGTTTTTT
CGYGTGHLNTGELFF